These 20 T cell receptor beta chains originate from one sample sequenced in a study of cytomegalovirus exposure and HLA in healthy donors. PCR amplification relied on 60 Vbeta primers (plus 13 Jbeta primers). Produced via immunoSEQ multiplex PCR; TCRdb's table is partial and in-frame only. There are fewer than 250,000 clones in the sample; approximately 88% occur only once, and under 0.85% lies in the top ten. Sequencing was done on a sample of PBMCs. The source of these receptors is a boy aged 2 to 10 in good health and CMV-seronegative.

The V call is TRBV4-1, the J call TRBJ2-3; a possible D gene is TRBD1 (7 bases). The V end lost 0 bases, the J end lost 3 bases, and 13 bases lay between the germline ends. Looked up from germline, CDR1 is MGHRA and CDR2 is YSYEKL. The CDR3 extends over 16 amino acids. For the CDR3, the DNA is TGCGCCAGCAGCCAAGATAGGGCAGGGGGGACAGATACGCAGTATTTT. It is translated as CASSQDRAGGTDTQYF.

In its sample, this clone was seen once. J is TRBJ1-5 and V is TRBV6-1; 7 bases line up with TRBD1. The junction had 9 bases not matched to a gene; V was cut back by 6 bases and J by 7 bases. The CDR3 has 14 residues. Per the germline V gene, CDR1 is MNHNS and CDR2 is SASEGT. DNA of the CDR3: TGTGCCAGCAGCCCCCCCGGGACAGACCAGCCCCAGCATTTT. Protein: CASSPPGTDQPQHF.

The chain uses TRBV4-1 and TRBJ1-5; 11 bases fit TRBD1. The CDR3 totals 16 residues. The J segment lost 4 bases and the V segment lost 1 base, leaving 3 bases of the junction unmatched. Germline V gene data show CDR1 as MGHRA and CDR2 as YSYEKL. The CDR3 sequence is CASSQGTGGENQPQHF. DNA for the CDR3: TGCGCCAGCAGCCAAGGGACAGGGGGCGAAAATCAGCCCCAGCATTTT.

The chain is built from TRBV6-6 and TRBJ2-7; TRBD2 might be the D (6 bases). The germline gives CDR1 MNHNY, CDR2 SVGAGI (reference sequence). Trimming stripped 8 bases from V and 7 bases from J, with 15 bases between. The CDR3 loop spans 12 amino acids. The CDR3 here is CASWAGPWEQYF. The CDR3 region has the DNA TGTGCCAGCTGGGCGGGACCTTGGGAGCAGTACTTC.

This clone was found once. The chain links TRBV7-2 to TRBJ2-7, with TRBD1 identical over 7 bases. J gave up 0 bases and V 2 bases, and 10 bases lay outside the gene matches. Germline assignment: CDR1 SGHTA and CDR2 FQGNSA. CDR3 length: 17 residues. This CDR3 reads CASSLKGATLSSYEQYF. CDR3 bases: TGTGCCAGCAGCTTAAAGGGGGCGACGCTTAGCTCCTACGAGCAGTACTTC.

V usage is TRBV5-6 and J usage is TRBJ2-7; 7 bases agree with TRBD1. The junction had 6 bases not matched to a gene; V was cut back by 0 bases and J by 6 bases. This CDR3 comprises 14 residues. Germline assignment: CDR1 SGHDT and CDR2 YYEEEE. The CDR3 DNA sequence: TGTGCCAGCAGCTTGGACAGGGGTCGTGGCGAGCAGTACTTC. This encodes CASSLDRGRGEQYF.

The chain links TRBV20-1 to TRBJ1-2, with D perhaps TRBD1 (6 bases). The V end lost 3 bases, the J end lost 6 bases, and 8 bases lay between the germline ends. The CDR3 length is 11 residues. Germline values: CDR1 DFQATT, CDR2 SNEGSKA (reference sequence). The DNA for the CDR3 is TGCAGTGCTAGGGGGGCAGATGGCTACACCTTC. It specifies CSARGADGYTF.

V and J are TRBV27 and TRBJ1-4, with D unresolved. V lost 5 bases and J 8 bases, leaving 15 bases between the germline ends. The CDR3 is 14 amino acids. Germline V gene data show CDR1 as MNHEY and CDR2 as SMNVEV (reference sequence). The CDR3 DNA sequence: TGTGCCAGCAGTCTCTACGGGTCTGGCGAAAAACTGTTTTTT. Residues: CASSLYGSGEKLFF.

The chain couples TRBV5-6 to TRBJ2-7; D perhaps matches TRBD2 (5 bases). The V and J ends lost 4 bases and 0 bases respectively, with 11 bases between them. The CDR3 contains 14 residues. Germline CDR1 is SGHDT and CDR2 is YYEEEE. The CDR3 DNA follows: TGTGCCAGCAGCCTCCCGACTACCTCCTACGAGCAGTACTTC. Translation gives CASSLPTTSYEQYF.

Here the CDR3 DNA reads TGTGCCAGCAGCGAGGGAGGGGCCGAAGAGACCCAGTACTTC. Translation: CASSEGGAEETQYF. The rearrangement uses TRBV9 and TRBJ2-5; 7 bases are a match to TRBD2. The CDR3 sequence is 14 residues long. CDR1 and CDR2 from the germline V gene are SGDLS and YYNGEE. V trimming: 3 bases; J trimming: 3 bases; junction bases outside the gene matches: 5.

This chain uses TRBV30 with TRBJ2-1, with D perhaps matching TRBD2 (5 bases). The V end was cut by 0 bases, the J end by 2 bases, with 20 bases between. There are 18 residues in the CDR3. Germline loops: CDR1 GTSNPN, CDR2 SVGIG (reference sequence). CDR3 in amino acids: CAWSVDVGIWETYNEQFF. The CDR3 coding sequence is TGTGCCTGGAGTGTGGATGTAGGGATATGGGAGACCTACAATGAGCAGTTCTTC.

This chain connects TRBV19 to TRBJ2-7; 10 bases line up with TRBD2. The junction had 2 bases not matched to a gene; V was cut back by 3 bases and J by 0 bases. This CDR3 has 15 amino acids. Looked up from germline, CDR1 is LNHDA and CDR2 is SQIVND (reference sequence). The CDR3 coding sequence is TGTGCCAGTAGTATCACTAGCGGGGTCTCCTACGAGCAGTACTTC. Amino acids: CASSITSGVSYEQYF.

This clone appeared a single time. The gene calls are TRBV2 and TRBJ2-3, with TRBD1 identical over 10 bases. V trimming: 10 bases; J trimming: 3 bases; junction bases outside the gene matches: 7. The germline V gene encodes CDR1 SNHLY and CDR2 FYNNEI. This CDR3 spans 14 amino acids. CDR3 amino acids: CATTGTGVTDTQYF. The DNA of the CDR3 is TGTGCCACGACCGGGACAGGGGTGACAGATACGCAGTATTTT.

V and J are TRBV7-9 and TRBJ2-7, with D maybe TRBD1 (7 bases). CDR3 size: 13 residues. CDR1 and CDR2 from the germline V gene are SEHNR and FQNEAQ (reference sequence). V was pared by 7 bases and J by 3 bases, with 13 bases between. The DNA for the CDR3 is TGTGCCAGCACCCAGGGGGGTAACTACGAGCAGTACTTC. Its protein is CASTQGGNYEQYF.

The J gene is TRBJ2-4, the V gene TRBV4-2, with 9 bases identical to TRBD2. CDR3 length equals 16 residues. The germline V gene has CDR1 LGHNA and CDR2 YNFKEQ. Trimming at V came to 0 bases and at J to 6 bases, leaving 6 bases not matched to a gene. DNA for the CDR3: TGTGCCAGCAGCCAAGATTGGTCTAGCGGGGCAAACATTCAGTACTTC. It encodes CASSQDWSSGANIQYF.

CDR3 sequence reads: CASSLGVADYEQYF. The CDR3 nucleotides are TGTGCCAGCAGCTTAGGGGTAGCGGACTACGAGCAGTACTTC. This rearrangement joins TRBV7-9 to TRBJ2-7; D might be TRBD2 (6 bases). The germline V gene encodes CDR1 SEHNR and CDR2 FQNEAQ (reference sequence). V was trimmed by 1 base and J by 3 bases, leaving 10 bases between them. The CDR3 is made up of 14 amino acids.

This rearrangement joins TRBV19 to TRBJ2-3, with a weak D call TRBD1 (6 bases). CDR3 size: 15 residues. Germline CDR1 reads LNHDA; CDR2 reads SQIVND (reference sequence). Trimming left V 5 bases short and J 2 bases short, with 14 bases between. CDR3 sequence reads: CASSAPRDTTDTQYF. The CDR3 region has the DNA TGTGCCAGTAGTGCACCTAGGGACACCACAGATACGCAGTATTTT. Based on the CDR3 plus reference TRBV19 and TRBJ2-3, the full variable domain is DGGITQSPKYLFRKEGQNVTLSCEQNLNHDAMYWYRQDPGQGLRLIYYSQIVNDFQKGDIAEGYSVSREKKESFPLTVTSAQKNPTAFYLCASSAPRDTTDTQYFGPGTRLTVL.

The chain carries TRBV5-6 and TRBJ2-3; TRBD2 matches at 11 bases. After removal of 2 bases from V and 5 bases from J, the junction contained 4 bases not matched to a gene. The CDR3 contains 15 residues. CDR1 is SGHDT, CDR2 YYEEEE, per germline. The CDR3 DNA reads TGTGCCAGCAGCTTAGTAGCGGGAGGGGAAGATACGCAGTATTTT. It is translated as CASSLVAGGEDTQYF.

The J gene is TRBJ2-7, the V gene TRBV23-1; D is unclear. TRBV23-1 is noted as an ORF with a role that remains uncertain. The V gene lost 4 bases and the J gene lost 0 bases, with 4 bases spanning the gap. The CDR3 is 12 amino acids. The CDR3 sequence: CASSLLSYEQYF. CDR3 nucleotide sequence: TGCGCCAGCAGTCTTCTCTCCTACGAGCAGTACTTC.

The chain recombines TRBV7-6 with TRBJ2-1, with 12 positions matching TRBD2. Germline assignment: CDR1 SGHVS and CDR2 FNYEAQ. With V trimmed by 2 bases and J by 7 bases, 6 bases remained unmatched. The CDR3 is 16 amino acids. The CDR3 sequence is CASSLPPSGRGNEQFF. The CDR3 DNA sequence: TGTGCCAGCAGCTTACCCCCTAGCGGGAGGGGGAATGAGCAGTTCTTC.